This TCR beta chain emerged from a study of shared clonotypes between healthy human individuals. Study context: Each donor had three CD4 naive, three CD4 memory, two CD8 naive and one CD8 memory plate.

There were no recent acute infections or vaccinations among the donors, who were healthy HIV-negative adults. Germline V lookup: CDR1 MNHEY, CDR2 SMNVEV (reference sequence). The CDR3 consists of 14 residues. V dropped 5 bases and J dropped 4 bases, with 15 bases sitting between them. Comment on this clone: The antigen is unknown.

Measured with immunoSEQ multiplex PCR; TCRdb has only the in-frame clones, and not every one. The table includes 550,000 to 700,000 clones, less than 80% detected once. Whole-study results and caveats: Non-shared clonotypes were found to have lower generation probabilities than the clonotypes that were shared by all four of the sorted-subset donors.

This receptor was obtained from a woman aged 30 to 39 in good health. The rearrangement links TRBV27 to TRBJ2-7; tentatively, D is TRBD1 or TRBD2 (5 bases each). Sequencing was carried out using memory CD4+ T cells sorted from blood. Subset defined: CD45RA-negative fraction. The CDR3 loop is CASSTRDRRYEQYF. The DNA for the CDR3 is TGTGCCAGCAGTACCCGGGACCGGCGGTACGAGCAGTACTTC.